This T cell receptor (beta chain) was observed in a study of T cells in localized non-small cell lung cancer. Whole-study findings and limits: In adjacent lung appeared a median around 60 of the top 100 tumor clones.

The CDR3 loop spans 17 amino acids. Germline V lookup: CDR1 SSHAT, CDR2 FNYEAQ (reference sequence). Clones were read by immunoSEQ multiplex PCR, and TCRdb kept only the in-frame ones, dropping some. The sample records about 21,000 clones, approximately 88% being singletons. A word on this clone: Its cognate antigen is unknown. At one end, the junction sequence differs from germline, possibly due to a read error.

This clonotype originated in a man between 40 and 69 years old with stage I lung adenocarcinoma. The sample here was peripheral blood, taken before any cancer treatment. The chain couples TRBV7-7 to TRBJ2-5; TRBD2 aligns across 12 bases. CDR3: CASSLQARGLAGETQYF. CDR3 sequence (DNA): TGTGCTAGCAGCTTGCAGGCCCGGGGACTAGCGGGAGAGACCCAGTACTTC.